The present entry profiles one T cell receptor beta chain with its context. The target antigen is unknown. The data were obtained in a study of cytomegalovirus exposure and HLA in healthy donors. CDR3 length: 12 residues. The trim removed 3 bases at V and 10 bases at J, leaving 3 bases unmatched. The germline gives CDR1 MDHEN, CDR2 SYDVKM. Donors had nominal health at sampling but likely had unrecorded immune exposures. Study-wide results and caveats: Cytomegalovirus association was listed for around 170 TCR beta chains. Earlier results showed most TCR beta V segments being productive about 87% or about 30% of the time.

Amplification used 60 Vbeta primers and 13 Jbeta primers. The protocol was immunoSEQ multiplex PCR, while the TCRdb copy is restricted to in-frame clones and leaves out a portion. The repertoire has more than 65,000 clones, roughly 71% of them found once; the top ten carry approximately 10%. The source material was PBMCs. This TCR derives from a woman aged 60 to 75 in good health and CMV-seropositive. The chain links TRBV28 to TRBJ2-1; 7 bases map to TRBD2. The CDR3 coding sequence is TGTGCCAGCAGTTTGGCCGGGGGGGAGCAGTTCTTC. Its protein product is CASSLAGGEQFF.